Each of the 17 T cell receptor beta chains below was sequenced from the same sample in a study of Ad26.COV2.S vaccination and SARS-CoV-2 variants. The table came from immunoSEQ multiplex PCR; TCRdb's copy has only in-frame clones and leaves some out. The repertoire holds about 350,000 clones, with about 87% as singletons. Treatment noted: around 19 received Ad26.COV2.S at low or high dose, single or two shots; 5 received placebo; per-sample allocation not given. Specimen acquisition occurred on day 63 following the initial vaccine or placebo injection. The sequencing here drew on peripheral blood, taken in a trial of Ad26.COV2.S vaccine versus placebo. The receptors stem from a person between 18 and 60 years old who received the Ad26.COV2.S COVID-19 vaccine or a placebo.

The rearrangement joins TRBV5-1 to TRBJ2-1, with TRBD1 identical over 8 bases. CDR1 is SGHRS, CDR2 YFSETQ, per germline. This CDR3 has 15 amino acids. Trimming took 3 bases from V and 5 from J; bases not matched to a gene: 7. This chain's CDR3 is CASSWTGKSDNEQFF. The CDR3 DNA follows: TGCGCCAGCAGCTGGACAGGGAAGTCGGACAATGAGCAGTTCTTC.

This clone was observed a single time. V is TRBV19 and J is TRBJ1-2, with TRBD1 as a possible D gene (5 bases). This CDR3 contains 14 residues. In germline, CDR1 is LNHDA, CDR2 SQIVND (reference sequence). Trimming pared 3 bases from V and 6 bases from J, leaving 14 bases between. For the CDR3, the DNA is TGTGCCAGTAGTATCCCCGGGGCCATGAATGGCTACACCTTC. Amino acid sequence: CASSIPGAMNGYTF.

V usage is TRBV19 and J usage is TRBJ2-1; D ambiguous. The ends were cut back, 3 bases at V and 0 bases at J, with 9 bases in the middle. Germline CDR1 and CDR2: LNHDA and SQIVND (reference sequence). The CDR3 length is 15 residues. CDR3 in amino acids: CASSILSISYNEQFF. Here the CDR3 DNA reads TGTGCCAGTAGTATCCTAAGCATCTCCTACAATGAGCAGTTCTTC.

The chain links TRBV5-6 to TRBJ2-7; D unresolved. Germline V CDR1 and CDR2: SGHDT, YYEEEE. V shed 1 base and J shed 2 bases, with 16 bases lying between them. This CDR3 is 16 amino acids long. The CDR3 protein is CASSLKVLSETYEQYF. Written as DNA, the CDR3 is TGTGCCAGCAGCTTGAAAGTGCTTTCGGAGACCTACGAGCAGTACTTC.

The V call is TRBV19, the J call TRBJ2-7; 12 bases are shared with TRBD2. The V and J ends lost 4 bases and 5 bases, in that order; junction bases with no gene match: 6. The CDR3 covers 15 residues. Germline values: CDR1 LNHDA, CDR2 SQIVND (reference sequence). The CDR3 protein is CASSTGLAGRDEQYF. CDR3 in DNA: TGTGCCAGTAGTACCGGACTAGCGGGACGGGACGAGCAGTACTTC.

This chain connects TRBV9 to TRBJ2-5, with 7 positions matching TRBD2. Germline-derived CDR1 and CDR2 are SGDLS and YYNGEE. This CDR3 contains 17 residues. V was clipped by 0 bases and J by 5 bases; unmatched bases: 13. The CDR3 coding sequence is TGTGCCAGCAGCGTAGCCGGGGGTGGACTAGTGTCGGAGACCCAGTACTTC. Protein sequence: CASSVAGGGLVSETQYF.

This clone was recorded once. V is TRBV10-3 and J is TRBJ1-1; tentative D call: TRBD1 (5 bases). CDR1 is ENHRY, CDR2 SYGVKD, per germline. V gave up 3 bases and J gave up 1 base, with 12 bases separating them. The CDR3 runs to 15 residues. The CDR3 sequence is CAISDPGTRNTEAFF. The DNA for the CDR3 is TGTGCCATCAGTGATCCCGGGACCAGGAACACTGAAGCTTTCTTT.

The CDR3 coding sequence is TGTGCTGGGGGCGACTCGGGCGGAAACACCATATATTTT. Amino acids: CAGGDSGGNTIYF. This chain connects TRBV19 to TRBJ1-3; TRBD1 is a possible D gene (6 bases). Germline-derived CDR1 and CDR2 are LNHDA and SQIVND (reference sequence). The CDR3 length is 13 residues.

This chain uses TRBV6-5 with TRBJ1-1, with TRBD1 matching over 8 bases. With 6 bases clipped from V and 7 bases from J, the junction kept 4 bases outside the gene matches. Germline loops: CDR1 MNHEY, CDR2 SVGAGI. The CDR3 is 12 residues long. CDR3 sequence: CASSRGLDEAFF. CDR3 nucleotide sequence: TGTGCCAGCAGCAGGGGGCTCGATGAAGCTTTCTTT.

CDR3 in DNA: TGTGCCAGCAGCGTAGGGGAACTAGCGCAGAGTGTCGATGAGCAGTTCTTC. Protein: CASSVGELAQSVDEQFF. This sequence joins TRBV9 and TRBJ2-1; 7 nucleotides match TRBD2. This CDR3 spans 17 amino acids. Per the germline V gene, CDR1 is SGDLS and CDR2 is YYNGEE. Trimming took 0 bases from V and 8 from J; bases not matched to a gene: 14. The whole variable domain, remainder taken from reference TRBV9 and TRBJ2-1, is DSGVTQTPKHLITATGQRVTLRCSPRSGDLSVYWYQQSLDQGLQFLIQYYNGEERAKGNILERFSAQQFPDLHSELNLSSLELGDSALYFCASSVGELAQSVDEQFFGPGTRLTVL.

The chain has TRBV28 and TRBJ1-3, with TRBD1 as a possible D gene (5 bases). The CDR3 is 15 residues long. The germline gives CDR1 MDHEN, CDR2 SYDVKM. V gave up 4 bases and J gave up 0 bases, with 10 bases separating them. The CDR3: CASSWGRSSGNTIYF. The CDR3 DNA reads TGTGCCAGCAGTTGGGGACGGAGCTCTGGAAACACCATATATTTT.

This clone was picked up one time. This rearrangement joins TRBV5-6 to TRBJ1-6; D remains ambiguous. CDR3 length: 17 residues. Germline V gives CDR1 SGHDT, CDR2 YYEEEE. V was pared by 0 bases and J by 4 bases, with 14 bases between. CDR3 sequence reads: CASSLGALTKYNSPLHF. CDR3 nucleotides: TGTGCCAGCAGCTTGGGGGCCTTGACGAAATATAATTCACCCCTCCACTTT.

The chain is built from TRBV5-1 and TRBJ2-2, with 7 bases that match TRBD1. This CDR3 is built from 14 residues. CDR1 is SGHRS and CDR2 is YFSETQ in the germline V gene. Germline trimming cut 2 bases from V and 7 bases from J; bases unmatched to any gene: 5. The CDR3 DNA reads TGCGCCAGCAGCTTACAGGGGCAAGGCGGGGAGCTGTTTTTT. Its translation: CASSLQGQGGELFF.

The V gene is TRBV10-3, the J gene TRBJ2-2; TRBD1 matches 11 bases. J lost 7 bases, V lost 9 bases, and 13 bases had no gene match. The CDR3 extends over 16 amino acids. Germline CDR1 ENHRY, CDR2 SYGVKD. The CDR3 is CAIHLEGQGESGELFF. CDR3 nucleotide sequence: TGTGCCATACACCTAGAGGGACAGGGGGAAAGCGGGGAGCTGTTTTTT.

The chain's CDR3 is CAWSPRTGYYQPQHF. The CDR3 DNA reads TGTGCCTGGAGTCCCCGGACAGGTTATTATCAGCCCCAGCATTTT. The gene calls are TRBV30 and TRBJ1-5, with 7 bases that match TRBD1. V was pared by 2 bases and J by 5 bases, with 9 bases of the junction left unmatched. This CDR3 is 15 amino acids long. Germline CDR1 is GTSNPN and CDR2 is SVGIG (reference sequence).

The CDR3: CATSRVIGQSGTEAFF. DNA of the CDR3: TGTGCCACCAGCAGAGTTATAGGCCAGTCGGGCACTGAAGCTTTCTTT. V and J are TRBV15 and TRBJ1-1, with no clear D. This CDR3 region has 16 residues. V gave up 1 base and J gave up 4 bases, with 16 bases separating them. CDR1 is LNHNV and CDR2 is YYDKDF in the germline V gene (reference sequence).

This clone was observed once. The chain recombines TRBV18 with TRBJ1-1, with D unresolved. The CDR3 is 14 residues long. The V gene lost 5 bases and the J gene lost 1 base, with 11 bases spanning the gap. Germline values: CDR1 KGHSH, CDR2 LQKENI. CDR3 nucleotide sequence: TGTGCCAGCTCAGGCGTTGGCTCGAACACTGAAGCTTTCTTT. Protein product: CASSGVGSNTEAFF.